The rows below give T cell receptor beta chains drawn from one sample of a study of cytomegalovirus exposure and HLA in healthy donors. Sequencing was performed with immunoSEQ multiplex PCR; in TCRdb, only in-frame clones are kept and a portion is missing. The repertoire holds tens of thousands of clones, with roughly 63% as singletons. Sequenced: PBMCs. These receptors came from a woman in her thirties in good health and CMV-seronegative. CDR3s include the opening cysteine and the closing phenylalanine or tryptophan. A D gene is named only where the DNA matches it firmly. The size of a clone is reported for some rows only, either as once, few or many, or as a class for expanded clones.

clone_size	d_call	v_call	j_call	cdr3_aa	cdr3_nt
NA	NA	TRBV5-1	TRBJ1-2	CASSSSDFYGYTF	TGCGCCAGCAGCTCCTCCGACTTCTATGGCTACACCTTC
few	NA	TRBV10-3	TRBJ1-2	CAISETGVAYGYTF	TGTGCCATCAGTGAGACCGGGGTGGCCTATGGCTACACCTTC
once	TRBD1	TRBV19	TRBJ1-2	CASSILLGTGGSGGYTF	TGTGCCAGTAGTATCCTACTCGGGACAGGGGGTAGCGGGGGCTACACCTTC
NA	TRBD2	TRBV7-3	TRBJ2-1	CASSLRARLGGRHEQFF	TGTGCCAGCAGCTTAAGGGCCCGGTTGGGCGGGAGGCATGAGCAGTTCTTC
NA	TRBD2	TRBV7-9	TRBJ2-5	CASSYFGGSGETQYF	TGTGCCAGCAGCTACTTTGGCGGGAGTGGGGAGACCCAGTACTTC
NA	TRBD1	TRBV5-8	TRBJ1-2	CASSLPGGYGYTF	TGTGCCAGCAGCTTGCCAGGGGGCTATGGCTACACCTTC
NA	TRBD2	TRBV29-1	TRBJ2-7	CSVELADYEQYF	TGCAGCGTTGAACTAGCGGACTACGAGCAGTACTTC
NA	NA	TRBV19	TRBJ1-1	CANRHPRGSAEAFF	TGTGCCAATAGACACCCTAGGGGGTCCGCTGAAGCTTTCTTT
NA	TRBD2	TRBV6-5	TRBJ2-1	CASSLRGSGYNEQFF	TGTGCCAGCAGTCTCCGGGGTAGCGGGTACAATGAGCAGTTCTTC
NA	NA	TRBV5-6	TRBJ2-5	CASSREETQYF	TGTGCCAGCAGCCGAGAAGAGACCCAGTACTTC
NA	NA	TRBV19	TRBJ1-1	CASSIDLGGTEAFF	TGTGCCAGTAGTATAGATCTGGGGGGCACTGAAGCTTTCTTT
few	TRBD1	TRBV10-3	TRBJ2-3	CAISEGDRGQGTDTQYF	TGTGCCATCAGTGAGGGGGACAGGGGGCAGGGCACAGATACGCAGTATTTT
few	TRBD1	TRBV10-1	TRBJ2-7	CASSEGTGGYSYEQYF	TGCGCCAGCAGTGAGGGGACAGGGGGCTATTCCTACGAGCAGTACTTC
NA	TRBD1	TRBV29-1	TRBJ1-2	CSVYGTGGGYTF	TGCAGCGTCTACGGGACAGGGGGAGGCTACACCTTC
few	NA	TRBV19	TRBJ1-1	CASSPAGGIAEAFF	TGTGCCAGTAGCCCAGCGGGGGGGATCGCTGAAGCTTTCTTT
NA	TRBD2	TRBV4-2	TRBJ2-7	CASSQGEGISYEQYF	TGTGCCAGCAGCCAAGGGGAGGGTATCTCCTACGAGCAGTACTTC
NA	TRBD1	TRBV19	TRBJ1-1	CASRGDSTEAFF	TGTGCCAGTAGGGGGGACAGCACTGAAGCTTTCTTT
few	NA	TRBV10-2	TRBJ2-2	CASTMVITGELFF	TGCGCCAGCACTATGGTAATCACCGGGGAGCTGTTTTTT
NA	NA	TRBV4-1	TRBJ2-7	CASSQDRGYEQYF	TGCGCCAGCAGCCAAGATCGGGGTTACGAGCAGTACTTC
NA	NA	TRBV18	TRBJ1-5	CASSPPQGPYSNQPQHF	TGTGCCAGCTCACCACCCCAGGGCCCTTATAGCAATCAGCCCCAGCATTTT
few	NA	TRBV10-3	TRBJ1-1	CAISELVSGNEAFF	TGTGCCATCAGTGAGCTCGTTTCAGGGAATGAAGCTTTCTTT
NA	NA	TRBV7-2	TRBJ2-7	CASSLPSYEQYF	TGTGCCAGCAGCTTACCTAGCTACGAGCAGTACTTC
NA	NA	TRBV10-3	TRBJ2-7	CAISDDLLSPYEQYF	TGTGCCATCAGTGACGACTTACTGAGTCCCTACGAGCAGTACTTC
NA	NA	TRBV5-4	TRBJ1-2	CASSVERVIYGYTF	TGTGCCAGCAGCGTGGAACGGGTGATTTATGGCTACACCTTC
NA	NA	TRBV7-9	TRBJ1-2	CASSPNLGQGAYYGYTF	TGTGCCAGCAGCCCAAACCTCGGCCAGGGTGCCTACTATGGCTACACCTTC
NA	NA	TRBV2	TRBJ2-7	CASKDSGEKKQYF	TGTGCCAGCAAGGATTCCGGGGAGAAAAAGCAGTACTTC
NA	TRBD1	TRBV5-1	TRBJ2-7	CASSLRPGQMTYEQYF	TGCGCCAGCAGCTTAAGACCGGGACAGATGACCTACGAGCAGTACTTC
NA	NA	TRBV2	TRBJ2-5	CASQGRRETQYF	TGTGCCAGCCAGGGGCGTCGGGAGACCCAGTACTTC
NA	NA	TRBV7-9	TRBJ1-2	CASSLNTVYGYTF	TGTGCCAGCAGCTTAAACACAGTCTATGGCTACACCTTC
NA	TRBD1	TRBV19	TRBJ2-7	CASRKSGTGNYEQYF	TGTGCCAGTAGGAAATCCGGGACAGGGAACTACGAGCAGTACTTC
NA	TRBD1	TRBV6-5	TRBJ1-2	CASSQGQGTIGGYTF	TGTGCCAGCAGTCAGGGACAGGGGACTATCGGTGGCTACACCTTC
NA	NA	TRBV7-9	TRBJ1-3	CASSPGESFGNTIYF	TGTGCCAGCAGCCCAGGGGAATCCTTTGGAAACACCATATATTTT
NA	NA	TRBV14	TRBJ1-4	CASSRGLGEKLFF	TGTGCCAGCAGCAGGGGGTTGGGTGAAAAACTGTTTTTT
NA	TRBD1	TRBV6-6	TRBJ2-5	CASSYPQGAGETQYF	TGTGCCAGCAGTTACCCCCAGGGGGCCGGTGAGACCCAGTACTTC
NA	TRBD2	TRBV5-1	TRBJ2-1	CASETSGGANEQFF	TGCGCCAGCGAAACTAGCGGGGGGGCTAATGAGCAGTTCTTC
NA	NA	TRBV28	TRBJ1-6	CASSPSSYNSPLHF	TGTGCCAGCAGCCCGAGCTCCTATAATTCACCCCTCCACTTT
few	TRBD2	TRBV2	TRBJ2-1	CASQTRLAGDNEQFF	TGTGCCAGCCAAACCAGACTAGCGGGGGACAATGAGCAGTTCTTC
once	TRBD2	TRBV27	TRBJ2-7	CASSSRPGLAGTYEQYF	TGTGCCAGCAGTTCCAGACCCGGACTAGCGGGAACCTACGAGCAGTACTTC
NA	TRBD2	TRBV7-9	TRBJ2-1	CASSLLSRLAGGEQFF	TGTGCCAGCAGCTTATTGAGTAGGCTAGCGGGGGGAGAGCAGTTCTTC
NA	NA	TRBV11-2	TRBJ2-7	CASSLGPRGPLLGGEQYF	TGTGCCAGCAGCTTAGGCCCCCGGGGTCCGCTATTAGGTGGCGAGCAGTACTTC
NA	NA	TRBV6-7	TRBJ1-5	CASSYSRERNQPQHF	TGTGCCAGCAGTTACTCACGGGAGAGGAATCAGCCCCAGCATTTT
NA	TRBD2	TRBV15	TRBJ2-5	CATSPRGGFETQYF	TGTGCCACCAGCCCGCGGGGGGGCTTTGAGACCCAGTACTTC
NA	NA	TRBV7-2	TRBJ2-2	CASSPGKPGELFF	TGTGCCAGCAGTCCAGGGAAGCCCGGGGAGCTGTTTTTT
NA	TRBD2	TRBV7-7	TRBJ2-1	CASSLGLAGGLYNEQFF	TGTGCCAGCAGCTTAGGGCTAGCGGGGGGGCTTTACAATGAGCAGTTCTTC
NA	NA	TRBV7-6	TRBJ2-3	CASSLAAGSGNTDTQYF	TGTGCCAGCAGCTTAGCGGCGGGGTCAGGAAACACAGATACGCAGTATTTT
NA	NA	TRBV2	TRBJ2-7	CASSEPVGSYEQYF	TGTGCCAGCAGTGAACCCGTCGGGTCCTACGAGCAGTACTTC
NA	NA	TRBV11-2	TRBJ1-1	CASSFPVSGTEAFF	TGTGCCAGCAGCTTCCCCGTATCAGGCACTGAAGCTTTCTTT